By its share, the clone carrying this T cell receptor (beta chain) is medium-sized. Its target is unknown. This specimen belongs to a study of T cells in localized non-small cell lung cancer. Study-level findings and limits: Because sequencing included only one region (of the tumor), heterogeneity remains possible. In adjacent lung appeared a median around 59 of the top 100 tumor clones. A raised T cell density in blood coincided with lengthier overall survival. Tumor trailed uninvolved adjacent lung in T cell clonality, which peaked there.

The data were produced by immunoSEQ multiplex PCR, yet TCRdb's version contains in-frame clones alone and is incomplete. The sample shows 1,500 to 2,000 clones, approximately 30% of them seen only once. V was pared by 5 bases and J by 10 bases, with 10 bases of the junction left unmatched. Per the germline V gene, CDR1 is SGHNT and CDR2 is YENEEA. This CDR3 region has 14 residues. This TCR came from a male donor older than 55 with stage III squamous cell lung carcinoma. This chain connects TRBV11-3 to TRBJ2-3; 9 bases align to TRBD2. This specimen was lung tumor tissue, taken before any cancer treatment. The CDR3 sequence: CASSLKASGDAQYF. In nucleotides, the CDR3 is TGTGCCAGCAGCCTAAAGGCTAGCGGGGATGCGCAGTATTTT.